One and the same sample provided the 30 T cell receptor beta chains below, sequenced in a study of T cells after yellow fever vaccination. MiXCR, applied by TCRdb to the 5' RACE reads, yields one record per CDR3 protein. The profile covers under 550,000 distinct CDR3 sequences, with 20% to 25% appearing a single time and about a sixth taken by the ten largest. The sequencing here drew on PBMCs, taken less than 25 days after the first yellow fever vaccination. All receptors come from a man between 18 and 29 years old who received the YFV17D yellow fever vaccine.

This clonotype was counted many times. The chain employs TRBV19 and TRBJ1-5; D is uncertain. V was clipped by 5 bases and J by 3 bases, with 8 bases between them. Germline V gene lookup returns CDR1 LNHDA and CDR2 SQIVND (reference sequence). The CDR3 extends over 13 amino acids. The CDR3 protein is CASSLGFNQPQHF. CDR3 coding DNA: TGTGCCAGTAGTTTGGGTTTCAATCAGCCCCAGCATTTT.

This chain joins TRBV25-1 and TRBJ2-1; perhaps TRBD2 as D (6 bases). The CDR3 covers 12 residues. V lost 3 bases and J 12 bases, leaving 12 bases between the germline ends. The germline gives CDR1 MGHDK, CDR2 SYGVNS. In DNA form, the CDR3 reads TGTGCCAGCAGTGATTTTTTGGAGGGGCAGTTCTTC. Protein product: CASSDFLEGQFF.

This clonotype occurred a few times. The chain couples TRBV28 to TRBJ2-3; D is uncertain. The germline V and J ends were trimmed by 4 bases and 1 base, with 15 bases remaining between them. Germline CDR1 is MDHEN and CDR2 is SYDVKM. This CDR3 contains 16 residues. Here the CDR3 DNA reads TGTGCCAGCAGTTCCACTAAGTTGGTTGGCACAGATACGCAGTATTTT. Translated: CASSSTKLVGTDTQYF.

This clonotype was counted only a few times. The CDR3: CASRARDTGELFF. The DNA of the CDR3 is TGCGCCAGCAGGGCTAGGGACACCGGGGAGCTGTTTTTT. This rearrangement joins TRBV5-1 to TRBJ2-2; no firm D call. V lost 5 bases, J lost 3 bases, and 8 bases lay in between. CDR1 and CDR2 from the germline V gene are SGHRS and YFSETQ. The CDR3 sequence is 13 residues long. Full variable domain (rest looked up from reference TRBV5-1 and TRBJ2-2): KAGVTQTPRYLIKTRGQQVTLSCSPISGHRSVSWYQQTPGQGLQFLFEYFSETQRNKGNFPGRFSGRQFSNSRSEMNVSTLELGDSALYLCASRARDTGELFFGEGSRLTVL.

V is TRBV6-2 or TRBV6-3 and J is TRBJ2-7; TRBD1 matches at 9 bases. Germline CDR1 reads MNHEY; CDR2 reads SVGEGT. V lost 6 bases to trimming and J lost 6 bases; unmatched junction nucleotides: 0. There are 11 residues in the CDR3. CDR3 sequence reads: CASRDRGEQYF. The CDR3 nucleotides are TGTGCCAGCAGGGACAGGGGCGAGCAGTACTTC.

In its sample, this clonotype was seen a few times. The V gene is TRBV20-1, the J gene TRBJ1-5; D gene ambiguous. With 6 bases removed from V and 0 bases from J, the gap between germline ends came to 12 bases. From germline, CDR1 is DFQATT and CDR2 SNEGSKA (reference sequence). CDR3 length: 14 amino acids. CDR3 nucleotide sequence: TGCAGTGCCAGGCCAGCATATAGCAATCAGCCCCAGCATTTT. Its protein product is CSARPAYSNQPQHF.

V usage is TRBV7-2 and J usage is TRBJ2-7; TRBD2 is a possible D gene (6 bases). CDR3 length: 17 residues. Trimming took off 5 bases at V and 0 bases at J, with 20 bases between the two ends. CDR1 and CDR2 from the germline V gene are SGHTA and FQGNSA. The CDR3 here is CASSPPWGLLSSYEQYF. The CDR3 DNA sequence: TGTGCCAGCAGCCCACCCTGGGGACTGTTGAGCTCCTACGAGCAGTACTTC.

This clonotype was counted a few times. The chain couples TRBV29-1 to TRBJ1-2, with 7 positions matching TRBD1. J was trimmed by 4 bases and V by 4 bases; bases with no gene match: 12. Germline loops: CDR1 SQVTM, CDR2 ANQGSEA. CDR3 size: 15 residues. The CDR3 DNA sequence: TGCAGCGTTGGGGACAGTAACCACCCTACCTATGGCTACACCTTC. Translating gives CSVGDSNHPTYGYTF.

This clonotype was recorded a few times. The gene calls are TRBV6-6 and TRBJ2-7, with D perhaps matching TRBD1 (5 bases). Trimming shortened V by 8 bases and J by 4 bases, and 9 bases separated the two germline ends. The CDR3 has 11 residues. CDR1 and CDR2 from the germline V gene are MNHNY and SVGAGI (reference sequence). The CDR3 DNA sequence: TGTGCCAGCCAGGGTTCGTACGAGCAGTACTTC. It encodes CASQGSYEQYF.

The V call is TRBV7-2, the J call TRBJ2-1, with D unclear. Trimming removed 1 base from V and 10 bases from J, with 5 bases in between. The CDR3 totals 11 residues. The germline V gene encodes CDR1 SGHTA and CDR2 FQGNSA. The CDR3 DNA follows: TGTGCCAGCAGCTTAGGTACAGAGCAGTTCTTC. It yields the protein CASSLGTEQFF.

Remarks on this clonotype: An end of the junction does not agree with germline; a read error may underlie this. The chain uses TRBV27 and TRBJ1-6; D is undetermined. CDR3 length equals 14 residues. Germline values: CDR1 MNHEY, CDR2 SMNVEV (reference sequence). In nucleotides, the CDR3 is TGTGCTAGCAGTCCCTCCGGGATTCATTCACCCCTCCACTTT. It encodes CASSPSGIHSPLHF.

CDR3 bases: TGTGCCAGCAGCAGATATACAGGGTCCAAGACCCAGTACTTC. Protein: CASSRYTGSKTQYF. The chain joins TRBV5-6 to TRBJ2-5, with TRBD1 as a possible D gene (6 bases). The CDR3 sequence is 14 residues long. Trimming removed 4 bases from V and 6 bases from J, with 16 bases in between. Germline CDR1 and CDR2: SGHDT and YYEEEE.

In DNA form, the CDR3 reads TGCGCCAGCAGCCAGAAGGACACCAACAATCAGCCCCAGCATTTT. As protein: CASSQKDTNNQPQHF. The genes are TRBV4-3 and TRBJ1-5, with D perhaps TRBD1 (5 bases). V gave up 3 bases and J gave up 3 bases, with 12 bases separating them. Germline V gene sequence: CDR1 LGHNA, CDR2 YSLEER. The CDR3 has 15 amino acids.

This chain joins TRBV29-1 and TRBJ1-2; 10 nucleotides agree with TRBD1. CDR1 SQVTM and CDR2 ANQGSEA come from the germline V gene. Unmatched junction bases numbered 8, after V lost 1 base and J lost 9 bases. This CDR3 has 14 amino acids. The CDR3 reads CSVEGLGTGASYTF. The CDR3, as DNA: TGCAGCGTTGAAGGCCTGGGGACAGGGGCAAGCTACACCTTC. Filled out from reference TRBV29-1 and TRBJ1-2, the complete variable domain reads SAVISQKPSRDICQRGTSLTIQCQVDSQVTMMFWYRQQPGQSLTLIATANQGSEATYESGFVIDKFPISRPNLTFSTLTVSNMSPEDSSIYLCSVEGLGTGASYTFGSGTRLTVV.

The chain combines TRBV5-1 with TRBJ1-1; D may be TRBD1 (5 bases). Germline V gives CDR1 SGHRS, CDR2 YFSETQ. This CDR3 is 14 amino acids long. V was cut by 2 bases and J by 1 base, with 9 bases left in between. In DNA, the CDR3 is TGCGCCAGCAGCTTTGACAGCTGGAACACTGAAGCTTTCTTT. This encodes CASSFDSWNTEAFF.

V is TRBV12-3 or TRBV12-4 and J is TRBJ2-1; 10 bases align to TRBD1. The CDR3 is 15 amino acids. Trimming took 5 bases from V and 5 from J; bases not matched to a gene: 6. The DNA for the CDR3 is TGTGCCAGCAGTCCTCGACAGGGGGCCAACAATGAGCAGTTCTTC. This encodes CASSPRQGANNEQFF.

The V and J genes are TRBV5-8 and TRBJ2-3; TRBD1 agrees at 7 bases. The CDR3 length is 15 residues. The junction had 4 bases not matched to a gene; V was cut back by 1 base and J by 2 bases. The V gene's germline CDR1 is SGHTS and CDR2 YDEGEE. The CDR3 DNA is TGTGCCAGCAGCTTGATGGGACAGTACACAGATACGCAGTATTTT. This gives the protein CASSLMGQYTDTQYF.

The gene calls are TRBV20-1 and TRBJ2-1; D may be TRBD1 or TRBD2 (5 bases each). Germline V gene data show CDR1 as DFQATT and CDR2 as SNEGSKA (reference sequence). V was shortened by 5 bases and J by 5 bases, with 16 bases between the two germline ends. The CDR3 covers 14 residues. The CDR3 loop is CSARDARGNNEQFF. CDR3 nucleotide sequence: TGCAGTGCTCGGGACGCCCGAGGCAACAATGAGCAGTTCTTC.

This clonotype was found a few times. This chain joins TRBV6-1 and TRBJ2-1; D unclear. The germline V gene has CDR1 MNHNS and CDR2 SASEGT. Trimming stripped 7 bases from V and 5 bases from J, with 21 bases between. The CDR3 has 16 amino acids. The CDR3: CASTPSPGLDNNEQFF. The CDR3 DNA is TGTGCCAGCACCCCCTCGCCGGGTCTGGATAACAATGAGCAGTTCTTC.

This chain connects TRBV29-1 to TRBJ2-3; 10 nucleotides line up with TRBD2. The CDR3 runs to 15 residues. Germline-derived CDR1 and CDR2 are SQVTM and ANQGSEA. The ends lost 4 bases at V and 0 bases at J; junction bases unmatched: 4. The CDR3 nucleotides read TGCAGCGTTGCCTTAGCGGGGGGTAGCACAGATACGCAGTATTTT. Protein product: CSVALAGGSTDTQYF.

V is TRBV24-1 and J is TRBJ2-3; 7 nucleotides match TRBD1. Trimming removed 3 bases from V and 2 bases from J; junction bases left unmatched: 10. The CDR3 has 17 amino acids. Per the germline V gene, CDR1 is KGHDR and CDR2 is SFDVKD. In nucleotides, the CDR3 is TGTGCCACCAGTGATCGGGACAGCGTACTTGCCACAGATACGCAGTATTTT. The encoded protein is CATSDRDSVLATDTQYF.

The gene calls are TRBV30 and TRBJ2-2; D gene ambiguous. CDR3 length: 13 residues. The germline CDR1 and CDR2 sequences are GTSNPN and SVGIG (reference sequence). The V gene lost 1 base and the J gene lost 3 bases, with 6 bases spanning the gap. The CDR3 sequence is CAWSGEYTGELFF. Written as DNA, the CDR3 is TGTGCCTGGAGTGGAGAGTACACCGGGGAGCTGTTTTTT. Variable domain in full (rest from reference TRBV30 and TRBJ2-2): SQTIHQWPATLVQPVGSPLSLECTVEGTSNPNLYWYRQAAGRGLQLLFYSVGIGQISSEVPQNLSASRPQDRQFILSSKKLLLSDSGFYLCAWSGEYTGELFFGEGSRLTVL.

This clonotype was detected many times. The chain couples TRBV6-1 to TRBJ1-2, with 9 bases fitting TRBD1. Germline CDR1 and CDR2: MNHNS and SASEGT. Trimming at V came to 6 bases and at J to 5 bases, leaving 7 bases not matched to a gene. The CDR3 has 14 residues. This chain's CDR3 is CASSFRDRAYGYTF. CDR3 nucleotide sequence: TGTGCCAGCAGCTTCCGGGACAGGGCATATGGCTACACCTTC.

The chain links TRBV5-1 to TRBJ2-7; D not resolved. CDR1 and CDR2 from the germline V gene are SGHRS and YFSETQ. This CDR3 spans 12 amino acids. V shed 0 bases and J shed 6 bases, with 7 bases lying between them. The CDR3 DNA sequence: TGCGCCAGCAGCTTGGGACACAGCGAGCAGTACTTC. It yields the protein CASSLGHSEQYF.

V and J are TRBV3-1 and TRBJ2-1, with D possibly TRBD2 on 5 matching bases. The V gene's germline CDR1 is LGHDT and CDR2 YNNKEL (reference sequence). The CDR3 is made up of 17 amino acids. V was trimmed by 5 bases and J by 2 bases, leaving 19 bases between them. CDR3 DNA: TGTGCCAGCAGCTCCCGAGTCCTGGACTCCCCCTACAATGAGCAGTTCTTC. It codes for CASSSRVLDSPYNEQFF.

J is TRBJ2-3 and V is TRBV21-1; the D call of TRBD1 is as the table states it, not checked on the DNA. TRBV21-1 is a pseudogene segment. The CDR3 has 16 residues. CDR3 in amino acids: CASSKFQGESTDTQYF. In DNA form, the CDR3 reads TGTGCCAGCAGCAAGTTTCAGGGGGAGAGCACAGATACGCAGTATTTT.

In the case of this clonotype: Germline and junction disagree at one end, which may indicate a read error. The V call is TRBV6-5, the J call TRBJ1-1, with unresolved D. The germline CDR1 and CDR2 sequences are MNHEY and SVGAGI. CDR3 size: 13 residues. In DNA, the CDR3 is TGTGCCAGCAGTCACTCCCCCAGGTATGAAGCTTTCTTT. As protein: CASSHSPRYEAFF.

The table lists this clonotype with a few counts. J is TRBJ2-7 and V is TRBV6-5; D is perhaps TRBD1 (6 bases). Between the trimmed V and J ends, which lost 0 bases and 2 bases, there was a span of 11 bases. This CDR3 region has 15 residues. Germline V gene sequence: CDR1 MNHEY, CDR2 SVGAGI. The DNA for the CDR3 is TGTGCCAGCAGTTACTCCCTGGACAGCGCCTACGAGCAGTACTTC. Its protein is CASSYSLDSAYEQYF.

The sample holds many counts of this clonotype. The rearrangement joins TRBV5-5 to TRBJ2-5; weak D call: TRBD2 (5 bases). Germline V lookup: CDR1 SGHKS, CDR2 YYEKEE (reference sequence). V dropped 4 bases and J dropped 5 bases, with 18 bases sitting between them. The CDR3 covers 15 residues. CDR3 region: CASSLLPGNPETQYF. The CDR3 DNA sequence: TGTGCCAGCAGCCTACTACCCGGGAATCCGGAGACCCAGTACTTC.

This clonotype has only a few counts. The V gene is TRBV5-1, the J gene TRBJ1-2; a weak D match, TRBD1 (6 bases). V lost 2 bases to trimming and J lost 2 bases, with 13 bases between them. This CDR3 region has 15 residues. Germline V gene lookup returns CDR1 SGHRS and CDR2 YFSETQ. The DNA of the CDR3 is TGCGCCAGCAGCTTACAGGGCACTCACAACTATGGCTACACCTTC. Amino acid sequence: CASSLQGTHNYGYTF.